These 21 T cell receptor beta chains came from one sample sequenced in a study of cytotoxic CD8 clonotypes in ibrutinib-treated CLL. Here immunoSEQ multiplex PCR was the method, and the copy in TCRdb shows in-frame clones only, minus some. Of about 200,000 clones listed, roughly 77% are singletons. The specimen was PBMCs, collected after 12 months of ibrutinib treatment. Receptors originate from a human donor with chronic lymphocytic leukemia.

The gene calls are TRBV4-3 and TRBJ1-1; the D is unclear. V was pared by 3 bases and J by 4 bases, with 18 bases between. The CDR3 spans 16 residues. Germline CDR1 and CDR2: LGHNA and YSLEER. CDR3 sequence (DNA): TGCGCCAGCAGCCATCGGGCTGGCGGAGGGAGCACTGAAGCTTTCTTT. This translates into CASSHRAGGGSTEAFF.

At least ten counts were recorded for this clone. The chain links TRBV28 to TRBJ2-5, with D possibly being TRBD1 (7 bases). Trimming removed 4 bases from V and 5 bases from J, with 20 bases in between. This CDR3 spans 16 amino acids. Germline V gene data show CDR1 as MDHEN and CDR2 as SYDVKM. The DNA for the CDR3 is TGTGCCAGCAGTTACAGGGCGGAGGGGGCACGGGAGACCCAGTACTTC. Translated, it gives CASSYRAEGARETQYF.

In its sample, this clone was seen many times. In the same sample, other DNA sequences code for this CDR3. The chain joins TRBV5-1 to TRBJ1-2, with TRBD1 identical over 8 bases. Losses at the gene ends were 4 bases for V and 1 base for J; bases not matched to a gene: 3. CDR1 is SGHRS and CDR2 is YFSETQ in the germline V gene. The CDR3 extends over 14 amino acids. The CDR3, as DNA: TGCGCCAGCAGCGTGGGACAGGATAACTATGGCTACACCTTC. It encodes CASSVGQDNYGYTF.

The V and J genes are TRBV28 and TRBJ1-2, with D uncertain. Trimming removed 4 bases at V and 7 bases at J, with 13 bases between. The CDR3 has 13 amino acids. The germline V gene encodes CDR1 MDHEN and CDR2 SYDVKM. The CDR3 DNA follows: TGTGCCAGCAGTTCGGGGATTTACGGTGGCTACACCTTC. Translating it yields CASSSGIYGGYTF.

This clone was found once. This chain uses TRBV6-5 with TRBJ2-3, with 9 bases lining up with TRBD2. Unmatched junction bases numbered 11, after V lost 10 bases and J lost 6 bases. Germline lookup yields CDR1 MNHEY and CDR2 SVGAGI. The CDR3 contains 14 residues. CDR3 sequence: CATKPSGGLDTQYF. The CDR3, as DNA: TGTGCCACCAAACCCAGCGGGGGGCTTGATACGCAGTATTTT.

The gene calls are TRBV5-1 and TRBJ2-2; 12 bases line up with TRBD2. From germline, CDR1 is SGHRS and CDR2 YFSETQ. This CDR3 spans 17 amino acids. V was pared by 1 base and J by 6 bases, with 7 bases of the junction left unmatched. The CDR3 is CASSLRLAGVGAGELFF. For the CDR3, the DNA is TGCGCCAGCAGCTTGAGACTAGCGGGGGTCGGCGCCGGGGAGCTGTTTTTT.

The CDR3 sequence: CASSPTPGLDTTDTQYF. CDR3 nucleotides: TGTGCCAGCAGTCCTACCCCGGGACTAGATACGACAGATACGCAGTATTTT. The chain uses TRBV27 and TRBJ2-3; TRBD2 aligns across 8 bases. Germline values: CDR1 MNHEY, CDR2 SMNVEV (reference sequence). The CDR3 length is 17 residues. Trimming cost V 5 bases and J 3 bases; bases outside gene matches: 13.

In this sample, this clone turned up many times. This chain joins TRBV5-1 and TRBJ1-4, with D perhaps TRBD1 (5 bases). V lost 3 bases, J lost 8 bases, and 14 bases lay in between. CDR3 length: 14 amino acids. The V gene's germline CDR1 is SGHRS and CDR2 YFSETQ. The CDR3 loop reads CASSSQGGVEKLFF. The CDR3, as DNA: TGCGCCAGCAGCTCTCAGGGAGGGGTAGAAAAACTGTTTTTT.

This chain links TRBV5-6 with TRBJ2-7, with unresolved D. Trimming took 0 bases from V and 5 from J, leaving 12 bases between them. Germline CDR1 is SGHDT and CDR2 is YYEEEE. CDR3 length equals 14 residues. This chain's CDR3 is CASSLAPRLDEQYF. The CDR3, as DNA: TGTGCCAGCAGCTTGGCTCCCAGGCTCGACGAGCAGTACTTC.

The chain couples TRBV30 to TRBJ1-2; D is possibly TRBD1 (6 bases). The CDR3 has 13 amino acids. Trimming stripped 4 bases from V and 7 bases from J, with 16 bases between. CDR1 GTSNPN and CDR2 SVGIG come from the germline V gene (reference sequence). The CDR3 protein is CAWTEGGNGGYTF. The CDR3 DNA reads TGTGCCTGGACGGAAGGGGGAAACGGTGGCTACACCTTC.

This clone appeared once. The V call is TRBV25-1, the J call TRBJ2-3, with no clear D. Deletions cut 8 bases from V and 1 base from J, with 7 bases between. Germline V CDR1 and CDR2: MGHDK, SYGVNS. The CDR3 totals 12 residues. In nucleotides, the CDR3 is TGTGCCAGCCGCGGCGGCACAGATACGCAGTATTTT. This sequence encodes CASRGGTDTQYF.

This rearrangement joins TRBV30 to TRBJ1-1; D call uncertain. The CDR3 consists of 15 residues. V was pared by 0 bases and J by 1 base, with 12 bases between. CDR1 GTSNPN and CDR2 SVGIG come from the germline V gene (reference sequence). The CDR3 DNA reads as TGTGCCTGGAGTGTACCTAGGGTTAGGAACACTGAAGCTTTCTTT. Residues: CAWSVPRVRNTEAFF.

The rearrangement joins TRBV6-4 to TRBJ1-2; unclear D gene. The CDR3 length is 14 residues. V shed 6 bases and J shed 0 bases, with 11 bases lying between them. Germline CDR1 reads MRHNA; CDR2 reads SNTAGT. The CDR3 DNA reads TGTGCCAGCAGCCCAACCCGGTCTAACTATGGCTACACCTTC. As protein: CASSPTRSNYGYTF.

The rearrangement uses TRBV6-6 and TRBJ1-1, with unresolved D. Germline values: CDR1 MNHNY, CDR2 SVGAGI (reference sequence). This CDR3 comprises 15 residues. The germline V and J ends were trimmed by 0 bases and 4 bases, with 12 bases remaining between them. CDR3 bases: TGTGCCAGCAGTTACTCGCCACCGCGCGGCACTGAAGCTTTCTTT. Translated: CASSYSPPRGTEAFF.

The V gene is TRBV29-1, the J gene TRBJ2-3; D is possibly TRBD1 (6 bases). Germline V gene lookup returns CDR1 SQVTM and CDR2 ANQGSEA. Trimming removed 1 base at V and 5 bases at J, with 34 bases between. This CDR3 region has 21 residues. The CDR3 protein is CSVEGRGLVDAVYAGLDTQYF. DNA for the CDR3: TGCAGCGTTGAAGGCAGGGGCCTGGTTGACGCGGTATACGCGGGCCTAGATACGCAGTATTTT.

The V call is TRBV30, the J call TRBJ1-2; D unresolved. Trimming stripped 2 bases from V and 6 bases from J, with 10 bases between. This CDR3 is built from 12 residues. The germline V gene has CDR1 GTSNPN and CDR2 SVGIG (reference sequence). CDR3 residues: CAWSWGEHGYTF. In DNA form, the CDR3 reads TGTGCCTGGAGTTGGGGAGAACATGGCTACACCTTC.

This clone appeared once. The chain recombines TRBV27 with TRBJ2-3, with no clear D. This CDR3 has 15 residues. V lost 3 bases and J lost 4, with 14 bases in between. Germline CDR1 is MNHEY and CDR2 is SMNVEV (reference sequence). The DNA for the CDR3 is TGTGCCAGCAGTTTGGCGGTACATGCGGCAGATACGCAGTATTTT. Amino acid sequence: CASSLAVHAADTQYF.

The chain employs TRBV6-5 and TRBJ2-7, with D possibly being TRBD2 (6 bases). Trimming took 7 bases from V and 0 from J, leaving 13 bases between them. The CDR3 totals 14 residues. Germline V gives CDR1 MNHEY, CDR2 SVGAGI. In DNA, the CDR3 is TGTGCCAGCAACGTCTGGCGGGGCTCCTACGAGCAGTACTTC. Amino acids: CASNVWRGSYEQYF.

The chain has TRBV6-1 and TRBJ1-1; no reliable D call. V was trimmed by 7 bases and J by 5 bases, leaving 11 bases between them. The CDR3 loop spans 12 amino acids. From germline, CDR1 is MNHNS and CDR2 SASEGT. DNA of the CDR3: TGTGCCAGCACCACCGGGTGGACTGAAGCTTTCTTT. Encoded protein: CASTTGWTEAFF.

On this clone: The junction does not match germline at one end; this may be a read error. The genes are TRBV7-7 and TRBJ1-4; D is ambiguous. From germline, CDR1 is SSHAT and CDR2 FNYEAQ (reference sequence). The CDR3 loop spans 15 amino acids. The CDR3 DNA reads TGTGCTAGCAGCTTAGGACGTGGGAAGGAAGAAAAACTGTTTTTT. Residues: CASSLGRGKEEKLFF.

V and J are TRBV6-5 and TRBJ2-3; possibly TRBD2 for D (5 bases). CDR3 length: 15 amino acids. Germline values: CDR1 MNHEY, CDR2 SVGAGI. V gave up 4 bases and J gave up 2 bases, with 13 bases separating them. The CDR3 region is CASSSRSGTTDTQYF. DNA for the CDR3: TGTGCCAGCAGTTCTCGCAGCGGAACCACAGATACGCAGTATTTT.